This T cell receptor (beta chain) was obtained from a study of blood T cells in healthy people across ages (dated by TCRdb to about 2015). Study-wide context: Template switching captured roughly one uniquely barcoded TCR beta cDNA molecule per two T cells in model experiments. The study measured age-related changes in TCR beta repertoire diversity using deep sequencing normalized with unique cDNA molecular identifiers. The donors were divided into four age groups: young (average around 15 years), middle-aged (around 41), aged (approximately 62) and long-lived (nearly 85). Two additional independent replicas of 1 million unique cDNA reads from the same blood draw were analyzed for two donors (one aged 18 to 30 and one aged 80 or older). Study-wide findings and limitations: Estimates of total diversity from one million sequenced T cells were regarded as lower bounds and underestimates. Because the CMV infection status of the donors was unknown, age-related changes in expanded clonotypes may potentially have been confounded. As age increased, observed TCR beta diversity per million T cells dropped in a roughly linear way, and a significant reduction was already evident by age around 41. Conclusive comparison of naive and antigen-experienced compartments was prevented by the profiling of bulk unsorted PBMCs. There was a strong correlation between observed TCR beta diversity and the percentage of naive T cells measured by flow cytometry. The long-lived group showed more naive CD4+ T cells, fewer expanded clones and increased TCR diversity than the aged group, suggesting age selection.

Worth noting for this clonotype: Its recognized antigen is unknown. Base qualities are not provided; no much larger clone lies one nucleotide away.

The approximately 41 donors, aged about 6 to 90 years, were systemically healthy Caucasian individuals from Russia. About 9.8 milliliters of peripheral blood were drawn from each donor into EDTA-treated Vacutainer tubes. Ficoll-Paque density-gradient centrifugation was used to isolate PBMCs, with at least 6 million per sample. Trizol reagent was used to extract total RNA from the PBMCs, yielding at least 5 micrograms per sample. Naive CD45RAhigh/CD27high T cell percentages were measured by flow cytometry on a PBMC aliquot from every donor. The germline V gene specifies SGHTA as CDR1 and FQGNSA as CDR2. V is pruned by 0 bases and J by 3 bases, leaving 3 bases of the junction without a gene match. The cysteine opens and the phenylalanine closes a CDR3 of 15 amino acids. Only CDR3 DNA remains: 45 bases, in frame from the first base. The library was made by 5' RACE. These reads were obtained on an Illumina HiSeq 2500. A second roughly 6 to 12 cycle PCR used a sample-barcoded 5' primer and a J-beta primer mix. A template-switch 5' adaptor carrying 12 random nucleotides introduced a unique molecular identifier onto each TCR beta cDNA molecule. At least 2.5 million CDR3-containing paired-end reads were obtained from each sample. All of the RNA was converted into first-strand cDNA using the Mint cDNA synthesis kit, with a TRBC-specific oligonucleotide serving as the primer. All cDNA was treated with uracil-DNA glycosylase and then went through a first 18-cycle PCR with the universal primers M1SS and BC2_uni_R. On the study's bioinformatics: For normalization, 1 million high-quality reads, each with a distinct molecular identifier, were randomly selected from each sample. Reads sharing molecular identifiers were discarded rather than binned into consensus sequences. MiTCR, with a Q25 quality threshold and the strictest error-elimination algorithm, was used for CDR3 identification, clonotype clustering and error correction. A nonparametric unseen species model with Euler transformation was used to estimate a lower bound on total TCR beta diversity. The raw public reads went through TCRdb reprocessing: fastp at Q25, MiXCR clone calling, in-frame beta chains kept. Rows with one shared CDR3 protein collapse into an entry with the most common genes and DNA. The V and J calls shown here were made by TCRdb, not taken from the authors' results. The sample table records about 1 million distinct CDR3 sequences; about 25% of these occur just once. Clones ranked in the top ten supply around 0.75% of the sample.

This sample also belongs to another study, concerning T cells of mothers and their children. From that second study: Donors were nine systemically healthy Caucasian individuals: three mothers and their six children. cDNA synthesis consumed the entire amount of extracted RNA, loaded at about 1.6 ug RNA in each 15 ul reaction. Sample barcodes and 2-4 random nucleotides were added via the M1S primer in the second PCR. More than 8.5 million TCR beta CDR3 reads were obtained from each mother, and 2.5 million to 3.5 million reads were obtained from each child. Thymic selection similarly shapes TCR recombination output in related and unrelated pairs, with minor effect from inherited differences. Normalized repertoire overlap was always slightly but never significantly higher in related than unrelated mother-child pairs. No persistent microchimeric T cell clones were found, with a detection sensitivity of roughly 92 clones per million clonotypes. The study used deep NGS to compare TCR beta repertoires of mothers and children, seeking features distinguishing related mother-child pairs from unrelated individuals. On average, the children were around 11 +/- 4 years old, while the mothers were approximately 41 +/- 4 years old. Libraries were sequenced on Illumina HiSeq 2000 with 100+100 nt paired-end reads after adapter ligation with NEBNext reagents. To prevent cross-contamination, the mother and child libraries were prepared a month apart and were sequenced in separate runs. For each donor, somewhere between about 450,000 and 2,000,000 distinct TCR beta clonotypes were identified. Naive TCR beta clonotypes were estimated from low-frequency clonotypes matched to each donor's FACS-determined naive share, without sorting.

This sequence originates from a girl aged 2-9 years in good health. Specimen: blood. The chain was built from TRBV7-2 and TRBJ2-7; 9 junctional bases match TRBD1. The nucleotide sequence reads TGTGCCAGCAGCTTAGCACAGGGGGCGATCTACGAGCAGTACTTC. This gives the protein CASSLAQGAIYEQYF.